The 17 T cell receptor beta chains given below trace back to one sample, sequenced in a study of T cells after yellow fever vaccination. Using its own MiXCR run on the 5' RACE reads, TCRdb lists one record per CDR3 protein. The data contain roughly 310,000 distinct CDR3 sequences, 8.7% of them singletons. Sample: PBMCs, taken on the day of the first yellow fever vaccination. The receptors were gathered from a man between 18 and 29 years old who received the YFV17D yellow fever vaccine.

The chain links TRBV20-1 to TRBJ1-5; D call uncertain. The length of the CDR3 is 12 residues. Germline assignment: CDR1 DFQATT and CDR2 SNEGSKA (reference sequence). Trimming shortened V by 2 bases and J by 2 bases, and 4 bases separated the two germline ends. CDR3 bases: TGCAGTGCTAGAACGGGCAATCAGCCCCAGCATTTT. Amino acids: CSARTGNQPQHF.

This clonotype was counted between two and nine times. The chain carries TRBV7-9 and TRBJ1-2; D remains unclear. Trimming stripped 2 bases from V and 7 bases from J, with 14 bases between. In germline, CDR1 is SEHNR, CDR2 FQNEAQ (reference sequence). This CDR3 is built from 14 residues. The CDR3 DNA follows: TGTGCCAGCAGCTTAACCAATGAGCCGGGTGGCTACACCTTC. It specifies CASSLTNEPGGYTF. The complete variable domain, with remaining parts taken from reference TRBV7-9 and TRBJ1-2, reads DTGVSQNPRHKITKRGQNVTFRCDPISEHNRLYWYRQTLGQGPEFLTYFQNEAQLEKSRLLSDRFSAERPKGSFSTLEIQRTEQGDSAMYLCASSLTNEPGGYTFGSGTRLTVV.

The rearrangement uses TRBV6-2 or TRBV6-3 and TRBJ1-1; D is unclear. Germline V gives CDR1 MNHEY, CDR2 SVGEGT. Trimming pared 7 bases from V and 3 bases from J, leaving 9 bases between. There are 12 residues in the CDR3. CDR3 loop: CASKDPDTEAFF. DNA of the CDR3: TGTGCCAGCAAAGACCCGGACACTGAAGCTTTCTTT.

The V and J genes are TRBV12-3 or TRBV12-4 and TRBJ1-2; tentatively, D is TRBD1 (5 bases). Trimming cost V 3 bases and J 13 bases, with 18 bases left between them. The CDR3 length is 13 residues. The CDR3 DNA reads TGTGCCAGCAGTTTTCTGGGCAGTCCGAGGGGCACCTTC. As protein: CASSFLGSPRGTF.

This clonotype has a handful of counts. V is TRBV3-1 and J is TRBJ1-3; D is ambiguous. The V end was cut by 4 bases, the J end by 0 bases, with 10 bases between. Germline V gene sequence: CDR1 LGHDT, CDR2 YNNKEL (reference sequence). The CDR3 is 15 residues long. CDR3 in DNA: TGTGCCAGCAGCCTTAGCGGTGCCTCTGGAAACACCATATATTTT. The encoded protein is CASSLSGASGNTIYF.

Concerning this clonotype: At one boundary the junction diverges from the germline segment, which might be a read error. The J gene is TRBJ2-3, the V gene TRBV20-1; 8 positions agree with TRBD2. The CDR3 runs to 16 residues. Germline-derived CDR1 and CDR2 are DFQATT and SNEGSKA (reference sequence). The CDR3 loop is CCARSGVAGMLDTQYF. The CDR3 bases are TGCTGTGCTAGGTCGGGGGTAGCGGGGATGTTGGATACGCAGTATTTT.

This clonotype has ten or more counts. This sequence joins TRBV15 and TRBJ2-1; D may match TRBD1 or TRBD2 (5 bases each). CDR1 and CDR2 (germline): LNHNV, YYDKDF (reference sequence). V was pared by 3 bases and J by 7 bases, with 22 bases between. The CDR3 contains 17 residues. This CDR3 is CATSRTSSGASGNEQFF. In DNA form, the CDR3 reads TGTGCCACCAGCAGGACTTCATCCGGGGCGTCCGGGAATGAGCAGTTCTTC.

This clonotype was recorded a few times. The V and J genes are TRBV29-1 and TRBJ2-5, with D perhaps TRBD1 or TRBD2 (5 bases each). The CDR3 runs 12 residues. Germline CDR1 reads SQVTM; CDR2 reads ANQGSEA. V lost 6 bases, J lost 3 bases, and 11 bases lay in between. Here the CDR3 DNA reads TGCAGCGTCAGGGAGTGGGAAGAGACCCAGTACTTC. Its translation: CSVREWEETQYF.

This clonotype occurred a few times. This chain links TRBV4-3 with TRBJ2-3, with 7 bases that match TRBD1. V was clipped by 4 bases and J by 3 bases; unmatched bases: 7. The CDR3 is made up of 15 amino acids. Per germline, CDR1 LGHNA and CDR2 YSLEER. In DNA, the CDR3 is TGCGCCAGCAGCCGAGCCGGGACAGCGACAGATACGCAGTATTTT. Translated: CASSRAGTATDTQYF.

V and J are TRBV6-2 or TRBV6-3 and TRBJ2-1, with D perhaps matching TRBD2 (6 bases). The CDR3 totals 15 residues. The germline V gene encodes CDR1 MNHEY and CDR2 SVGEGT. The ends were cut back, 3 bases at V and 5 bases at J, with 14 bases in the middle. CDR3 nucleotide sequence: TGTGCCAGCAGTTATTGGGCGGGGCCCCACAATGAGCAGTTCTTC. Its protein product is CASSYWAGPHNEQFF.

This clonotype occurred many times. The CDR3 DNA follows: TGTGCCAGCAGCTTCGGACTAGCGGGTTACAATGAGCAGTTCTTC. This encodes CASSFGLAGYNEQFF. This rearrangement joins TRBV7-2 to TRBJ2-1; 11 nucleotides match TRBD2. The CDR3 contains 15 residues. Germline CDR1 is SGHTA and CDR2 is FQGNSA. With 3 bases clipped from V and 4 bases from J, the junction kept 2 bases outside the gene matches.

The chain is built from TRBV2 and TRBJ1-6; 9 nucleotides line up with TRBD1. The CDR3 is 15 residues long. Germline CDR1 is SNHLY and CDR2 is FYNNEI. V shed 6 bases, J shed 9 bases, and the junction held 9 bases outside the gene matches. The CDR3 coding sequence is TGTGCCAGCAGAGACTCCGGGACAGGGCTTTCACCCCTCCACTTT. It specifies CASRDSGTGLSPLHF. Looking up the rest from reference TRBV2 and TRBJ1-6 gives the full variable domain: EPEVTQTPSHQVTQMGQEVILRCVPISNHLYFYWYRQILGQKVEFLVSFYNNEISEKSEIFDDQFSVERPDGSNFTLKIRSTKLEDSAMYFCASRDSGTGLSPLHFGNGTRLTVT.

V gene TRBV5-1 combines with J gene TRBJ2-5, with D hard to call. CDR3 length: 16 residues. Germline loops: CDR1 SGHRS, CDR2 YFSETQ. V gave up 2 bases and J gave up 1 base, with 15 bases separating them. This CDR3 is CASSLSPQTSQETQYF. The CDR3 bases are TGCGCCAGCAGCTTAAGTCCACAGACAAGCCAAGAGACCCAGTACTTC. Full variable domain (rest looked up from reference TRBV5-1 and TRBJ2-5): KAGVTQTPRYLIKTRGQQVTLSCSPISGHRSVSWYQQTPGQGLQFLFEYFSETQRNKGNFPGRFSGRQFSNSRSEMNVSTLELGDSALYLCASSLSPQTSQETQYFGPGTRLLVL.

This clonotype appeared a few times. This rearrangement joins TRBV19 to TRBJ1-1; TRBD1 aligns across 7 bases. The V gene's germline CDR1 is LNHDA and CDR2 SQIVND (reference sequence). The CDR3 spans 13 residues. The V segment lost 5 bases and the J segment 4 bases; nucleotides outside the gene matches: 4. CDR3 coding DNA: TGTGCCAGTAGTTACAGGGGTAGCACTGAAGCTTTCTTT. Residues: CASSYRGSTEAFF.

The table lists this clonotype with many counts. The chain links TRBV18 to TRBJ2-5; 7 bases line up with TRBD1. Germline values: CDR1 KGHSH, CDR2 LQKENI. The CDR3 sequence is 13 residues long. V lost 8 bases, J lost 3 bases, and 6 bases stayed unmatched. The CDR3 bases are TGTGCCAGCAGTCCGGGGACAGAAGAGACCCAGTACTTC. It encodes CASSPGTEETQYF.

This clonotype came up many times. This chain links TRBV7-9 with TRBJ2-3; D gene unclear. CDR3 length: 15 residues. Trimming stripped 5 bases from V and 4 bases from J, with 16 bases between. Germline-derived CDR1 and CDR2 are SEHNR and FQNEAQ (reference sequence). The CDR3 DNA is TGTGCCAGCAGCCCAACGTCCCTGGGCGCAGATACGCAGTATTTT. This gives the protein CASSPTSLGADTQYF.

The chain uses TRBV15 and TRBJ2-2; D is unresolved. Germline CDR1 is LNHNV and CDR2 is YYDKDF (reference sequence). Trimming left V 1 base short and J 5 bases short, with 5 bases between. The CDR3 has 13 residues. CDR3 sequence (DNA): TGTGCCACCAGCAGAGTCCTGACCGGGGAGCTGTTTTTT. It translates to CATSRVLTGELFF.